The subject of this entry is one TCR beta chain. Other DNA sequences in this sample translate to the same CDR3. This CDR3 has 14 amino acids. Per the germline V gene, CDR1 is SGHRS and CDR2 is YFSETQ. The ends were cut back, 2 bases at V and 0 bases at J, with 8 bases in the middle. The investigators reverse transcribed all of the isolated RNA, so they sequenced expressed TCRB transcripts. Data came from immunoSEQ multiplex PCR; TCRdb stores just in-frame clones and leaves some out. The sample records over 500,000 clones, 15% being singletons. This sample is drawn from a study of beta chain features in type 1 diabetes.

The chain links TRBV5-1 to TRBJ1-1; D possibly corresponds to TRBD1 (5 bases). The sample comprised naive CD4+ T cells from blood. The TCR comes from a man younger than 30 in good health. CDR3 in amino acids: CASSFGGLNTEAFF. In DNA, the CDR3 is TGCGCCAGCAGCTTTGGGGGATTGAACACTGAAGCTTTCTTT.